The 27 T cell receptor beta chains presented below share a single source sample, sequenced in a study of shared T cell receptors in the human thymus. The assay was immunoSEQ multiplex PCR, and TCRdb's table has in-frame clones only and misses some. The sample carries 630,000 or so clones, around 87% recorded once. The same sample was also studied in work on human thymus T cells.

The sample taken for sequencing was thymocytes. Receptors were obtained from a boy younger than two with a congenital heart defect.

This CDR3 is CASSLVGGLNEQFF. The DNA for the CDR3 is TGTGCCAGCAGCTTAGTGGGAGGACTCAATGAGCAGTTCTTC. This chain connects TRBV7-9 to TRBJ2-1, with D tentatively TRBD2 (6 bases). The CDR3 totals 14 residues. CDR1 SEHNR and CDR2 FQNEAQ come from the germline V gene (reference sequence). With 1 base removed from V and 6 bases from J, the gap between germline ends came to 10 bases.

The chain links TRBV5-1 to TRBJ2-7; the D is unclear. With 1 base removed from V and 2 bases from J, the gap between germline ends came to 13 bases. The CDR3 spans 15 residues. CDR1 and CDR2 (germline): SGHRS, YFSETQ. Here the CDR3 reads CASSLLPCKPYEQYF. As DNA, the CDR3 is TGCGCCAGCAGCTTGTTGCCTTGTAAGCCCTACGAGCAGTACTTC. The complete variable domain, with remaining parts taken from reference TRBV5-1 and TRBJ2-7, reads KAGVTQTPRYLIKTRGQQVTLSCSPISGHRSVSWYQQTPGQGLQFLFEYFSETQRNKGNFPGRFSGRQFSNSRSEMNVSTLELGDSALYLCASSLLPCKPYEQYFGPGTRLTVT.

The V call is TRBV28, the J call TRBJ1-5, with 8 nucleotides matching TRBD1. The CDR3 loop spans 21 amino acids. The ends lost 4 bases at V and 0 bases at J; junction bases unmatched: 20. CDR1 is MDHEN and CDR2 is SYDVKM in the germline V gene. As DNA, the CDR3 is TGTGCCAGCAGTTCCGGACAGGGCTCGACTAGTCCCTATCTTAGCAATCAGCCCCAGCATTTT. Protein sequence: CASSSGQGSTSPYLSNQPQHF.

The table lists this clone with a count of one. The chain joins TRBV6-1 to TRBJ2-7; D is possibly TRBD1 (6 bases). CDR3 size: 12 residues. V lost 10 bases, J lost 3 bases, and 13 bases lay in between. Germline lookup yields CDR1 MNHNS and CDR2 SASEGT. The CDR3 DNA reads as TGTGCCATCAAGAGACAGGTCTACGAGCAGTACTTC. Its protein is CAIKRQVYEQYF.

The genes are TRBV27 and TRBJ2-7; TRBD2 matches at 12 bases. This CDR3 is built from 16 residues. Unmatched junction bases numbered 10, after V lost 10 bases and J lost 0 bases. Germline loops: CDR1 MNHEY, CDR2 SMNVEV (reference sequence). This CDR3 reads CANHGLAGTHSYEQYF. Here the CDR3 DNA reads TGTGCCAACCATGGACTAGCGGGGACCCACTCCTACGAGCAGTACTTC.

As DNA, the CDR3 is TGCAGCGTTGGTAGCGGGCCCATTCTGTTTTTT. Its translation is CSVGSGPILFF. The rearrangement uses TRBV29-1 and TRBJ1-4; D not certain. Trimming stripped 4 bases from V and 14 bases from J, with 14 bases between. The CDR3 length is 11 residues. Germline V gene sequence: CDR1 SQVTM, CDR2 ANQGSEA. Variable domain in full (rest from reference TRBV29-1 and TRBJ1-4): SAVISQKPSRDICQRGTSLTIQCQVDSQVTMMFWYRQQPGQSLTLIATANQGSEATYESGFVIDKFPISRPNLTFSTLTVSNMSPEDSSIYLCSVGSGPILFFGSGTQLSVL.

V and J are TRBV19 and TRBJ1-5; TRBD1 agrees at 12 bases. The CDR3 is 18 residues long. The germline V gene has CDR1 LNHDA and CDR2 SQIVND (reference sequence). Losses at the gene ends were 5 bases for V and 0 bases for J; bases not matched to a gene: 8. The CDR3 nucleotides read TGTGCCAGTAGTTTCCGGGACAGGGGGCCGTATAGCAATCAGCCCCAGCATTTT. Amino acid sequence: CASSFRDRGPYSNQPQHF.

J is TRBJ2-1 and V is TRBV4-3; 12 nucleotides agree with TRBD2. The CDR3 extends over 16 amino acids. Germline values: CDR1 LGHNA, CDR2 YSLEER. Trimming removed 1 base from V and 8 bases from J; junction bases left unmatched: 6. DNA for the CDR3: TGCGCCAGCAGCCAAGGCTGGGGACTAGCGGGCCATGAGCAGTTCTTC. As protein: CASSQGWGLAGHEQFF.

This clone has only one observation. The rearrangement links TRBV5-1 to TRBJ1-3; 11 bases fit TRBD1. Germline V gene sequence: CDR1 SGHRS, CDR2 YFSETQ. J lost 4 bases, V lost 4 bases, and 10 bases had no gene match. CDR3 size: 17 residues. The CDR3 DNA reads TGCGCCAGCAGCCCCCGGGACAGGGGGTTTGGAGGAAACACCATATATTTT. Residues: CASSPRDRGFGGNTIYF.

V is TRBV11-1 and J is TRBJ1-2, with D possibly TRBD1 on 6 matching bases. The germline gives CDR1 SGHAT, CDR2 FQDESV (reference sequence). Trimming pared 5 bases from V and 4 bases from J, leaving 11 bases between. The CDR3 contains 13 residues. The CDR3 spells CASSRTALYGYTF. Written as DNA, the CDR3 is TGTGCCAGCAGCCGGACAGCTCTCTATGGCTACACCTTC.

The V gene is TRBV7-2, the J gene TRBJ1-5; 10 bases align to TRBD1. With V trimmed by 1 base and J by 3 bases, 9 bases remained unmatched. This CDR3 is built from 18 residues. Germline V gene lookup returns CDR1 SGHTA and CDR2 FQGNSA. The CDR3: CASSLGCNGTGVNQPQHF. CDR3 bases: TGTGCCAGCAGCTTAGGATGTAACGGGACAGGGGTCAATCAGCCCCAGCATTTT.

J is TRBJ2-1 and V is TRBV4-3; 8 positions match TRBD1. The junction had 20 bases not matched to a gene; V was cut back by 4 bases and J by 3 bases. This CDR3 contains 20 residues. CDR1 and CDR2 from the germline V gene are LGHNA and YSLEER. Here the CDR3 DNA reads TGCGCCAGCAGCCCTTACTCGACAGGGGTCGGGGGTCGGGACTACAATGAGCAGTTCTTC. Encoded protein: CASSPYSTGVGGRDYNEQFF.

The chain is built from TRBV5-6 and TRBJ2-7; D gene unclear. The CDR3 runs to 12 residues. Trimming pared 3 bases from V and 6 bases from J, leaving 10 bases between. The V gene's germline CDR1 is SGHDT and CDR2 YYEEEE. CDR3 coding DNA: TGTGCCAGCAGCTCCCGTCTGTGCGAGCAGTACTTC. It codes for CASSSRLCEQYF.

The chain joins TRBV10-1 to TRBJ2-3; D gene unclear. Between the trimmed V and J ends, which lost 0 bases and 2 bases, there was a span of 15 bases. The CDR3 consists of 17 residues. The V gene's germline CDR1 is WNHNN and CDR2 SYGVQD (reference sequence). The CDR3 loop reads CASSESVRQPYTDTQYF. DNA for the CDR3: TGCGCCAGCAGTGAGTCGGTGCGGCAACCGTACACAGATACGCAGTATTTT.

The rearrangement uses TRBV18 and TRBJ2-7; TRBD2 agrees at 14 bases. The germline V gene encodes CDR1 KGHSH and CDR2 LQKENI. J was trimmed by 6 bases and V by 3 bases; bases with no gene match: 7. CDR3 length: 16 amino acids. CDR3 coding DNA: TGTGCCAGCTCACCCCAGGGACTAGCGGGAGCTCGCGAGCAGTACTTC. It encodes CASSPQGLAGAREQYF. Full variable domain (rest looked up from reference TRBV18 and TRBJ2-7): NAGVMQNPRHLVRRRGQEARLRCSPMKGHSHVYWYRQLPEEGLKFMVYLQKENIIDESGMPKERFSAEFPKEGPSILRIQQVVRGDSAAYFCASSPQGLAGAREQYFGPGTRLTVT.

The gene calls are TRBV4-3 and TRBJ1-1; D is perhaps TRBD1 (5 bases). The CDR3 runs 13 residues. The V gene's germline CDR1 is LGHNA and CDR2 YSLEER. The V gene lost 0 bases and the J gene lost 8 bases, with 10 bases spanning the gap. For the CDR3, the DNA is TGCGCCAGCAGCCAAGATCGGGGGGGGGAAGCTTTCTTT. It encodes CASSQDRGGEAFF.

This clone was seen only a few times. The chain links TRBV28 to TRBJ1-3, with D tentatively TRBD1 (6 bases). Looked up from germline, CDR1 is MDHEN and CDR2 is SYDVKM. The length of the CDR3 is 15 residues. The V and J ends lost 5 bases and 0 bases respectively, with 11 bases between them. The CDR3 DNA follows: TGTGCCAGCAGTCTCGGACAGTTCTCTGGAAACACCATATATTTT. This encodes CASSLGQFSGNTIYF.

This clone was detected a few times. The chain employs TRBV5-1 and TRBJ1-1; 8 bases fit TRBD1. J lost 4 bases, V lost 0 bases, and 5 bases had no gene match. The germline V gene has CDR1 SGHRS and CDR2 YFSETQ. The CDR3 consists of 15 residues. The CDR3 region is CASSLDPGTGTEAFF. The DNA for the CDR3 is TGCGCCAGCAGCTTGGATCCCGGGACAGGCACTGAAGCTTTCTTT.

The chain joins TRBV6-5 to TRBJ1-2; maybe TRBD1 (5 bases). V was trimmed by 6 bases and J by 5 bases, leaving 13 bases between them. CDR1 is MNHEY and CDR2 is SVGAGI in the germline V gene. This CDR3 is built from 13 residues. CDR3 residues: CASSGTGRYGYTF. CDR3 nucleotides: TGTGCCAGCAGCGGGACTGGGAGGTATGGCTACACCTTC.

J is TRBJ2-2 and V is TRBV18, with 10 bases aligning to TRBD2. Germline lookup yields CDR1 KGHSH and CDR2 LQKENI. The CDR3 spans 17 residues. With 2 bases clipped from V and 7 bases from J, the junction kept 10 bases outside the gene matches. The chain's CDR3 is CASSPGDSGRLNGELFF. The CDR3, as DNA: TGTGCCAGCTCACCAGGGGATAGCGGGAGGCTGAACGGGGAGCTGTTTTTT.

The chain links TRBV13 to TRBJ2-7; possible D gene TRBD2, 5 bases. V was shortened by 4 bases and J by 7 bases, with 14 bases between the two germline ends. The CDR3 covers 13 residues. Germline CDR1 and CDR2: PRHDT and FYEKMQ (reference sequence). CDR3 DNA: TGTGCCAGCAGCTCTTCCGGGGTGCGGGAGCAGTACTTC. This translates into CASSSSGVREQYF. The full variable domain, rest sourced from reference TRBV13 and TRBJ2-7, is AAGVIQSPRHLIKEKRETATLKCYPIPRHDTVYWYQQGPGQDPQFLISFYEKMQSDKGSIPDRFSAQQFSDYHSELNMSSLELGDSALYFCASSSSGVREQYFGPGTRLTVT.

V usage is TRBV5-1 and J usage is TRBJ1-2, with 9 bases aligning to TRBD1. The CDR3 is made up of 16 amino acids. The trim removed 0 bases at V and 6 bases at J, leaving 9 bases unmatched. CDR1 and CDR2 from the germline V gene are SGHRS and YFSETQ. CDR3 protein: CASSLVGGQGPNGYTF. The CDR3 DNA is TGCGCCAGCAGCTTGGTGGGGGGACAGGGCCCCAATGGCTACACCTTC. Full variable domain (missing parts from reference TRBV5-1 and TRBJ1-2): KAGVTQTPRYLIKTRGQQVTLSCSPISGHRSVSWYQQTPGQGLQFLFEYFSETQRNKGNFPGRFSGRQFSNSRSEMNVSTLELGDSALYLCASSLVGGQGPNGYTFGSGTRLTVV.

The J gene is TRBJ1-5, the V gene TRBV7-3; D uncertain. The CDR3 has 16 amino acids. Germline assignment: CDR1 SGHTA and CDR2 FQGTGA. Trimming took 1 base from V and 2 from J, leaving 12 bases between them. The CDR3 DNA reads TGTGCCAGCAGCTTAAAATCAGACAAGGGCAATCAGCCCCAGCATTTT. It yields the protein CASSLKSDKGNQPQHF. The full variable domain, rest sourced from reference TRBV7-3 and TRBJ1-5, is GAGVSQTPSNKVTEKGKYVELRCDPISGHTALYWYRQSLGQGPEFLIYFQGTGAADDSGLPNDRFFAVRPEGSVSTLKIQRTERGDSAVYLCASSLKSDKGNQPQHFGDGTRLSIL.

The V gene is TRBV7-3, the J gene TRBJ2-1, with D perhaps TRBD2 (6 bases). Trimming stripped 7 bases from V and 6 bases from J, with 22 bases between. CDR1 is SGHTA, CDR2 FQGTGA, per germline. The CDR3 covers 16 residues. CDR3: CASTQEGRGALNEQFF. In DNA, the CDR3 is TGTGCCAGCACCCAGGAGGGGCGGGGTGCCCTCAATGAGCAGTTCTTC.

This rearrangement joins TRBV6-5 to TRBJ2-4; TRBD2 is a possible D gene (5 bases). This CDR3 has 15 residues. The V end lost 5 bases, the J end lost 8 bases, and 19 bases lay between the germline ends. CDR1 and CDR2 (germline): MNHEY, SVGAGI. The CDR3 region has the DNA TGTGCCAGCAGTCGCGATGAGGGTGTTCGGGACATTCAGTACTTC. This gives the protein CASSRDEGVRDIQYF.

In DNA form, the CDR3 reads TGTGCCAGCAGTGATCCGCGGGTGTCCTACGAGCAGTACTTC. Translation gives CASSDPRVSYEQYF. V and J are TRBV2 and TRBJ2-7, with D tentatively TRBD2 (5 bases). Germline assignment: CDR1 SNHLY and CDR2 FYNNEI. V was pared by 3 bases and J by 1 base, with 10 bases between. The CDR3 covers 14 residues.

The chain employs TRBV5-5 and TRBJ1-5; maybe TRBD1 (6 bases). Trimming stripped 4 bases from V and 0 bases from J, with 11 bases between. Germline assignment: CDR1 SGHKS and CDR2 YYEKEE (reference sequence). The CDR3 sequence is 15 residues long. The CDR3 sequence is CASSHRQDSNQPQHF. The CDR3 nucleotides read TGTGCCAGCAGCCACCGACAGGATAGCAATCAGCCCCAGCATTTT.